This T cell receptor (beta chain) was found in a study of neurological immune-mediated disorders (dated by TCRdb to between 2018 and 2021). Background for the entire study: Peripheral blood TCR-beta repertoires from HTLV-I-associated myelopathy (HAM/TSP) patients, multiple sclerosis patients and healthy controls were compared by UMI-based sequencing. Alongside PBMC samples, the set of 80 to 130 TCR-beta libraries contained longitudinal samples, technical triplicates, and paired CD4+ and CD8+ T-cell subsets that had been sorted. The cohort was made up of 68 subjects, consisting of around 14 HAM/TSP patients, around 35 multiple sclerosis patients and around 20 healthy controls.

This clonotype was recorded many times. Its antigen specificity is not known. There are no base qualities to consult, and no much larger clone falls within one base. The study at large found these results: Expanded clones from different subjects shared no identical CDR3 amino acid sequences, which suggests that TCR-beta repertoires were private in all groups. TCR clonal expansion was highest in HAM/TSP patients and lowest in MS patients, with MS patients falling below even healthy controls.

The healthy controls were volunteers from blood banks in Maryland, USA. For the sorted-subset TCR libraries, the starting material was around 1 million sorted CD4+ or CD8+ T cells. PBMCs were separated from peripheral blood using Ficoll-Hypaque density gradient centrifugation and then cryopreserved in liquid nitrogen. The study also sequenced paired sorted CD4+ and CD8+ subsets from healthy controls, HAM/TSP patients and MS patients. From its cysteine to its phenylalanine, the CDR3 spans 13 amino acids. CDR3 DNA only is kept here, 39 bases in frame from base 1. V drops 3 bases and J drops 6 bases, leaving 10 bases in between. The germline V gene provides CDR1 SGHTA and CDR2 FQGNSA. cDNA was synthesized by template-switch 5'RACE using a primer with a 10-nucleotide random unique molecular identifier that tagged each TCR transcript. Every sequencing run covered 15-18 subjects and yielded more than 160 million TCR-beta sequences. The RNeasy kit was used for extraction of total RNA. TCR-beta VDJ regions were amplified with primers for the TCR constant region and the 5'RACE anchor, using the KAPA Real-time Library Amplification kit. Sample indexes and Illumina adaptors were added in a first PCR, after which library yield was increased in a second PCR. After Ampure bead purification, the TCR product of roughly 650 bp was size-selected on a 2% E-gel SizeSelection system. Before pooling, library quality was checked on a Bioanalyzer, concentration was measured with Qubit, and libraries were quantified with the Kapa Library Quantification kit. Libraries were sequenced paired-end 2 x 150 bp on an Illumina HiSeq 2500. To increase sequence diversity, about 24-32% phiX was spiked into each library pool. As for the authors' bioinformatics: The UMI-based MiGEC pipeline processed quality-filtered reads and removed over 80% of raw TCR sequences during error correction. IMGT germline references were used for aligning VDJ genes, and each clonotype was defined as a unique CDR3 amino acid sequence together with its V-J genes. Clonal expansion, Shannon diversity and CDR3 relatedness were evaluated with VDJtools (CalcPairwiseDistances, ClusterSamples), while phylogenetic trees were built in CLCbio workbench. Expanded clones were defined as having at least 8 unique UMIs, based on coefficient-of-variation modelling across technical triplicates. Clones were called with MiXCR by TCRdb after fastp trimmed the public reads at Q25, and only in-frame beta chains were retained. All rows with the same CDR3 protein become a single entry with the most common DNA and genes. It is TCRdb's table, rather than the study itself, that gives the V and J calls and clone size. This sample has 39,000 or so distinct CDR3 sequences in its table, and approximately 5.1% of those were observed once. The leading ten clones occupy approximately 8.7% of the sample.

The sequence joins TRBV7-2 to TRBJ2-3; confidence is insufficient to name the D gene. Material for sequencing was CD4+ T cells from blood. The receptor's source is a man younger than 35 in good health. The CDR3 here reads CASSFSLPDTQYF. DNA sequence: TGTGCCAGCAGCTTTTCCCTGCCCGATACGCAGTATTTT.